The text below deals with one T cell receptor beta chain. These data belong to a study of blood T cell repertoires in COVID-19. Produced via immunoSEQ multiplex PCR; TCRdb's table is partial and in-frame only. The repertoire consists of over 130,000 clones, with over 60% occurring once and the leading ten covering about 2.9%. This sequence was found in a woman in her forties or fifties who had recovered from COVID-19. The sample comprised PBMCs or T cells enriched from blood (not recorded which).

CDR3 bases: TGCAGCGTTAGACAGGACCAGTTTGAAGCTTTCTTT. It codes for CSVRQDQFEAFF. The chain combines TRBV29-1 with TRBJ1-1; the D gene is possibly TRBD1 (6 bases). Germline CDR1 reads SQVTM; CDR2 reads ANQGSEA. V shed 5 bases and J shed 7 bases, with 14 bases lying between them. The CDR3 extends over 12 amino acids.